This T cell receptor (beta chain) was sequenced for a study of OX40 agonist ivuxolimab in advanced cancers. TCRdb's copy holds only in-frame clones and misses some; the assay was immunoSEQ multiplex PCR. The sample yields about 69,000 clones, almost 90% seen once. The CDR3 covers 16 residues. V shed 2 bases and J shed 4 bases, with 15 bases lying between them. In germline, CDR1 is SGHTA, CDR2 FQGNSA. The chain joins TRBV7-2 to TRBJ2-1; D is possibly TRBD2 (6 bases). This sample comprised CD4+ or CD8+ T cells sorted from blood, obtained in a trial of the OX40 agonist ivuxolimab. The sequence derives from an adult with an advanced solid tumor such as melanoma, head and neck, liver or kidney cancer. CDR3 sequence reads: CASSLSLSGTYNEQFF. Written as DNA, the CDR3 is TGTGCCAGCAGCTTATCCCTTAGCGGCACTTACAATGAGCAGTTCTTC.